This TCR beta chain came from a study of T cell changes during pregnancy in multiple sclerosis. Trimming removed 0 bases at V and 13 bases at J, with 10 bases between. This CDR3 has 12 residues. Germline V CDR1 and CDR2: SEHNR, FQNEAQ (reference sequence). Only in-frame clones appear in the TCRdb table, and some are missing; sequencing was by immunoSEQ multiplex PCR. The table has about 50,000 clones, approximately 91% seen once. The material sequenced was CD4+ T cells from peripheral blood mononuclear cells, taken after pregnancy. V is TRBV7-9 and J is TRBJ2-1; TRBD2 is a possible D gene (5 bases). This TCR was sampled from a female donor in good health, enrolled as a control in a pregnancy study. This CDR3 reads CASSLALGAQFF. As DNA, the CDR3 is TGTGCCAGCAGCTTAGCGCTGGGAGCTCAGTTCTTC.